Shown below are 22 T cell receptor beta chains from a single sample sequenced in a study of T cell changes during pregnancy in multiple sclerosis. TCRdb's copy holds only in-frame clones and misses some; the assay was immunoSEQ multiplex PCR. The sample consists of about 26,000 clones, approximately 92% of them appearing once. Here the sequenced sample was CD8+ T cells from peripheral blood mononuclear cells, taken in the second trimester of pregnancy. The receptor set was obtained from a female donor with multiple sclerosis, enrolled in a pregnancy study.

The V and J genes are TRBV10-3 and TRBJ1-1; 9 nucleotides match TRBD1. The germline gives CDR1 ENHRY, CDR2 SYGVKD. V lost 6 bases, J lost 3 bases, and 8 bases stayed unmatched. The CDR3 runs 15 residues. The CDR3 protein is CAISRDRASHTEAFF. CDR3 nucleotide sequence: TGTGCCATCAGCCGGGACAGGGCCTCCCACACTGAAGCTTTCTTT.

This CDR3 reads CASSAGEFRGFTEAFF. Written as DNA, the CDR3 is TGTGCCAGCAGCGCCGGGGAATTCAGGGGATTCACTGAAGCTTTCTTT. This chain uses TRBV9 with TRBJ1-1; D might be TRBD1 (6 bases). The CDR3 runs 16 residues. Germline V lookup: CDR1 SGDLS, CDR2 YYNGEE. The V and J ends lost 3 bases and 4 bases respectively, with 19 bases between them.

The rearrangement links TRBV5-8 to TRBJ2-5; D is perhaps TRBD2 (5 bases). Trimming removed 9 bases from V and 2 bases from J, with 14 bases in between. The CDR3 is 13 amino acids. CDR1 SGHTS and CDR2 YDEGEE come from the germline V gene. In DNA form, the CDR3 reads TGTGCCACCCCGCGGGCAGGACAAGAGACCCAGTACTTC. It translates to CATPRAGQETQYF.

This clone was observed once. The gene calls are TRBV29-1 and TRBJ1-2, with TRBD1 identical over 9 bases. The CDR3 length is 13 residues. Germline V gene sequence: CDR1 SQVTM, CDR2 ANQGSEA. The V and J ends lost 7 bases and 2 bases, in that order; junction bases with no gene match: 5. CDR3 DNA sequence: TGCAGCGCCAGGGGACAGGGCAACTATGGCTACACCTTC. This gives the protein CSARGQGNYGYTF.

This clone was counted between two and nine times. This chain connects TRBV13 to TRBJ2-3; D ambiguous. The CDR3 sequence is 14 residues long. The germline V gene has CDR1 PRHDT and CDR2 FYEKMQ (reference sequence). The V end was cut by 5 bases, the J end by 7 bases, with 16 bases between. DNA for the CDR3: TGTGCCAGCAGCCCTCCCGACAAGCCAAATACGCAGTATTTT. Translated, it gives CASSPPDKPNTQYF. The full variable domain, in which reference TRBV13 and TRBJ2-3 provide the parts outside the CDR3, is AAGVIQSPRHLIKEKRETATLKCYPIPRHDTVYWYQQGPGQDPQFLISFYEKMQSDKGSIPDRFSAQQFSDYHSELNMSSLELGDSALYFCASSPPDKPNTQYFGPGTRLTVL.

The chain joins TRBV28 to TRBJ1-2; D ambiguous. This CDR3 is built from 14 residues. The V end was cut by 6 bases, the J end by 6 bases, with 17 bases between. The germline CDR1 and CDR2 sequences are MDHEN and SYDVKM. Written as DNA, the CDR3 is TGTGCCAGCAGCGACACCTTCACGGCAAATGGCTACACCTTC. It yields the protein CASSDTFTANGYTF.

The CDR3 DNA follows: TGTGCCAGCAGCCCAAGATTTCAGCGGGAGACCGGGGAGCTGTTTTTT. Translated: CASSPRFQRETGELFF. The chain carries TRBV4-2 and TRBJ2-2, with TRBD2 matching over 8 bases. The V and J ends lost 4 bases and 5 bases, in that order; junction bases with no gene match: 9. CDR3 size: 16 residues. Looked up from germline, CDR1 is LGHNA and CDR2 is YNFKEQ.

The chain is built from TRBV16 and TRBJ1-1; D perhaps matches TRBD1 (6 bases). Germline assignment: CDR1 KGHSY and CDR2 FQNENV. This CDR3 spans 13 amino acids. V gave up 0 bases and J gave up 4 bases, with 6 bases separating them. The CDR3 region has the DNA TGTGCCAGCAGCCAATCAGGGGGCACTGAAGCTTTCTTT. Translated, it gives CASSQSGGTEAFF.

This sequence joins TRBV4-1 and TRBJ2-7; TRBD1 matches at 9 bases. This CDR3 is built from 15 residues. Germline V gives CDR1 MGHRA, CDR2 YSYEKL. The V segment lost 1 base and the J segment 3 bases; nucleotides outside the gene matches: 4. CDR3 coding DNA: TGCGCCAGCAGCCAAGTTAAGGACAGGGGCTACGAGCAGTACTTC. Protein product: CASSQVKDRGYEQYF.

This chain links TRBV5-5 with TRBJ2-2; unclear D gene. In germline, CDR1 is SGHKS, CDR2 YYEKEE (reference sequence). The CDR3 is made up of 15 amino acids. Trimming cost V 4 bases and J 7 bases, with 17 bases left between them. In DNA, the CDR3 is TGTGCCAGCAGCCGGTGGGCAGAAAATCACGGGGAGCTGTTTTTT. Its protein is CASSRWAENHGELFF.

The V and J genes are TRBV29-1 and TRBJ2-7; TRBD2 matches 11 bases. This CDR3 has 14 amino acids. Germline CDR1 is SQVTM and CDR2 is ANQGSEA. V trimming: 6 bases; J trimming: 4 bases; junction bases outside the gene matches: 8. CDR3 DNA: TGCAGCGTCTACTCCGGGACTAGCGGATACGAGCAGTACTTC. It is translated as CSVYSGTSGYEQYF.

The rearrangement joins TRBV14 to TRBJ2-1, with 7 bases lining up with TRBD1. The CDR3 sequence is 19 residues long. Germline lookup yields CDR1 SGHDN and CDR2 FVKESK. Germline trimming cut 3 bases from V and 8 bases from J; bases unmatched to any gene: 22. The CDR3: CASSHPTDLSLTGSDEQFF. DNA for the CDR3: TGTGCCAGCAGCCATCCCACAGACCTTTCGCTGACAGGGTCCGATGAGCAGTTCTTC.

The chain carries TRBV2 and TRBJ1-1; possible D gene TRBD1, 5 bases. The CDR3 runs 14 residues. The V gene's germline CDR1 is SNHLY and CDR2 FYNNEI. The V end lost 5 bases, the J end lost 3 bases, and 13 bases lay between the germline ends. The CDR3 bases are TGTGCCAGCAGTCGGCCAGGGAGGGACACTGAAGCTTTCTTT. Amino acids: CASSRPGRDTEAFF.

V gene TRBV29-1 combines with J gene TRBJ2-7; D is uncertain. V was pared by 3 bases and J by 5 bases, with 14 bases between. The CDR3 totals 13 residues. Germline CDR1 and CDR2: SQVTM and ANQGSEA. The CDR3 DNA follows: TGCAGCGTTGAGGGCAAAAGGTTCAACGAGCAGTACTTC. Its protein is CSVEGKRFNEQYF.

This chain connects TRBV6-1 to TRBJ1-1, with D maybe TRBD1 (5 bases). Trimming took off 0 bases at V and 0 bases at J, with 11 bases between the two ends. This CDR3 is 16 amino acids long. CDR1 is MNHNS, CDR2 SASEGT, per germline. In nucleotides, the CDR3 is TGTGCCAGCAGTGAAGCGGGGGGAACTTTGAACACTGAAGCTTTCTTT. It codes for CASSEAGGTLNTEAFF.

The chain links TRBV6-6 to TRBJ2-2, with TRBD2 identical over 11 bases. The CDR3 sequence is 13 residues long. Germline-derived CDR1 and CDR2 are MNHNY and SVGAGI (reference sequence). J was trimmed by 8 bases and V by 8 bases; bases with no gene match: 4. The CDR3 coding sequence is TGTGCCAGCGGCACTAGCGGGAGTGGGGAGCTGTTTTTT. This sequence encodes CASGTSGSGELFF.

The chain has TRBV29-1 and TRBJ2-7; perhaps TRBD2 as D (5 bases). The length of the CDR3 is 13 residues. Deletions cut 3 bases from V and 2 bases from J, with 11 bases between. Germline V gene data show CDR1 as SQVTM and CDR2 as ANQGSEA. CDR3 sequence: CSVESSPPYEQYF. The DNA of the CDR3 is TGCAGCGTTGAGTCTAGCCCTCCCTACGAGCAGTACTTC.

A single count supports this clone. The V and J genes are TRBV4-3 and TRBJ2-1, with TRBD2 matching over 9 bases. This CDR3 spans 16 amino acids. Trimming at V came to 0 bases and at J to 1 base, leaving 1 base not matched to a gene. The V gene's germline CDR1 is LGHNA and CDR2 YSLEER. CDR3 sequence reads: CASSQETSGSYNEQFF. The CDR3 DNA is TGCGCCAGCAGCCAAGAAACTAGCGGGTCCTACAATGAGCAGTTCTTC.

The V and J genes are TRBV4-2 and TRBJ2-1; D perhaps matches TRBD2 (6 bases). This CDR3 region has 12 residues. The germline V gene has CDR1 LGHNA and CDR2 YNFKEQ. V was trimmed by 5 bases and J by 5 bases, leaving 7 bases between them. The CDR3 loop reads CASSSGHNEQFF. CDR3 coding DNA: TGTGCCAGCAGCAGCGGGCACAATGAGCAGTTCTTC.

The chain is built from TRBV5-1 and TRBJ2-2; 8 bases align to TRBD1. Germline V gives CDR1 SGHRS, CDR2 YFSETQ. The CDR3 is made up of 15 amino acids. Trimming removed 2 bases from V and 1 base from J; junction bases left unmatched: 1. CDR3 sequence: CASSLDRGNTGELFF. The CDR3 coding sequence is TGCGCCAGCAGCTTAGACAGGGGGAACACCGGGGAGCTGTTTTTT.

The rearrangement uses TRBV5-1 and TRBJ2-7, with 9 bases identical to TRBD1. Trimming at V came to 0 bases and at J to 2 bases, leaving 15 bases not matched to a gene. From germline, CDR1 is SGHRS and CDR2 YFSETQ. This CDR3 contains 19 residues. The CDR3, as DNA: TGCGCCAGCAGCTTGGGAGGGACAGGGAGATTCCGCTCTACCTACGAGCAGTACTTC. Protein: CASSLGGTGRFRSTYEQYF. Full variable domain (rest looked up from reference TRBV5-1 and TRBJ2-7): KAGVTQTPRYLIKTRGQQVTLSCSPISGHRSVSWYQQTPGQGLQFLFEYFSETQRNKGNFPGRFSGRQFSNSRSEMNVSTLELGDSALYLCASSLGGTGRFRSTYEQYFGPGTRLTVT.

The CDR3 loop is CASRGGGYNEQFF. The CDR3 DNA sequence: TGTGCCAGTAGAGGGGGGGGGTACAATGAGCAGTTCTTC. The chain employs TRBV19 and TRBJ2-1; D possibly corresponds to TRBD2 (7 bases). CDR1 LNHDA and CDR2 SQIVND come from the germline V gene (reference sequence). The CDR3 loop spans 13 amino acids. The V end was cut by 6 bases, the J end by 4 bases, with 10 bases between.